The 28 T cell receptor beta chains below come from one sample, sequenced in a study of blood T cell repertoires in COVID-19. Here immunoSEQ multiplex PCR was the method, and the copy in TCRdb shows in-frame clones only, minus some. This sample has roughly 120,000 clones, with 92% found just once. The sequenced sample was peripheral blood. The source is a man aged 45-65 years with COVID-19, enrolled during active disease.

This sequence joins TRBV19 and TRBJ1-2, with 7 bases identical to TRBD1. CDR1 is LNHDA, CDR2 SQIVND, per germline (reference sequence). The length of the CDR3 is 14 residues. J lost 7 bases, V lost 10 bases, and 15 bases had no gene match. CDR3 nucleotide sequence: TGTGCCATTGGAGACCGGGACAGATGGGGTGGCTACACCTTC. Translation: CAIGDRDRWGGYTF.

This chain links TRBV29-1 with TRBJ2-3; 8 bases fit TRBD2. Trimming cost V 3 bases and J 0 bases; bases outside gene matches: 5. The CDR3 is 15 amino acids. Germline CDR1 is SQVTM and CDR2 is ANQGSEA. CDR3 nucleotide sequence: TGCAGCGTTGAGGGGGCTAGCGGGAGCACAGATACGCAGTATTTT. It yields the protein CSVEGASGSTDTQYF.

The chain employs TRBV9 and TRBJ1-1, with TRBD1 matching 10 bases. The CDR3 has 12 amino acids. J lost 11 bases, V lost 3 bases, and 4 bases had no gene match. The germline CDR1 and CDR2 sequences are SGDLS and YYNGEE. CDR3 sequence reads: CASSADRGSAFF. The CDR3 bases are TGTGCCAGCAGCGCGGACAGGGGGTCGGCTTTCTTT.

This clone showed up just a few times. The chain uses TRBV5-6 and TRBJ2-3, with D perhaps matching TRBD2 (5 bases). Germline CDR1 is SGHDT and CDR2 is YYEEEE. V lost 3 bases and J 3 bases, leaving 14 bases between the germline ends. The CDR3 has 15 amino acids. The CDR3 spells CASSSSVDLTDTQYF. DNA of the CDR3: TGTGCCAGCAGCTCATCGGTGGACTTAACAGATACGCAGTATTTT. Filled out from reference TRBV5-6 and TRBJ2-3, the complete variable domain reads DAGVTQSPTHLIKTRGQQVTLRCSPKSGHDTVSWYQQALGQGPQFIFQYYEEEERQRGNFPDRFSGHQFPNYSSELNVNALLLGDSALYLCASSSSVDLTDTQYFGPGTRLTVL.

This rearrangement joins TRBV6-5 to TRBJ1-2, with D tentatively TRBD1 (6 bases). This CDR3 has 13 residues. In germline, CDR1 is MNHEY, CDR2 SVGAGI. Trimming cost V 2 bases and J 8 bases, with 12 bases left between them. CDR3 bases: TGTGCCAGCAGTTACGACCAGGGGCAAGGCTACACCTTC. Translating it yields CASSYDQGQGYTF.

The chain links TRBV2 to TRBJ1-2; 7 nucleotides agree with TRBD1. V was clipped by 8 bases and J by 8 bases; unmatched bases: 11. The germline V gene has CDR1 SNHLY and CDR2 FYNNEI. This CDR3 contains 13 residues. The CDR3 DNA sequence: TGTGCCAGCTTGGGACAGTGGGTGGGGGGCTACACCTTC. This gives the protein CASLGQWVGGYTF.

This clone was detected only once. The V and J genes are TRBV19 and TRBJ1-3, with 10 bases aligning to TRBD1. CDR1 and CDR2 from the germline V gene are LNHDA and SQIVND (reference sequence). V gave up 7 bases and J gave up 3 bases; unmatched junction bases: 9. The CDR3 totals 16 residues. The CDR3 region has the DNA TGTGCCAGTACCTCGACAGGGGGCGAGGTTGGAAACACCATATATTTT. It encodes CASTSTGGEVGNTIYF. Complete variable domain (other parts from reference TRBV19 and TRBJ1-3): DGGITQSPKYLFRKEGQNVTLSCEQNLNHDAMYWYRQDPGQGLRLIYYSQIVNDFQKGDIAEGYSVSREKKESFPLTVTSAQKNPTAFYLCASTSTGGEVGNTIYFGEGSWLTVV.

V and J are TRBV9 and TRBJ2-7; no clear D gene. V lost 2 bases and J 3 bases, leaving 12 bases between the germline ends. The germline gives CDR1 SGDLS, CDR2 YYNGEE. CDR3 length: 14 amino acids. The CDR3 DNA reads as TGTGCCAGCAGCGTTGGTGCAGGAAGCTACGAGCAGTACTTC. This codes for CASSVGAGSYEQYF.

This chain links TRBV4-2 with TRBJ1-3; 8 bases map to TRBD1. Germline V lookup: CDR1 LGHNA, CDR2 YNFKEQ. The CDR3 spans 15 residues. V was clipped by 0 bases and J by 4 bases; unmatched bases: 2. Here the CDR3 reads CASSQETGDGNTIYF. For the CDR3, the DNA is TGTGCCAGCAGCCAAGAGACAGGGGACGGAAACACCATATATTTT.

This clone was observed once. The rearrangement links TRBV6-1 to TRBJ1-1, with D maybe TRBD1 (6 bases). Per germline, CDR1 MNHNS and CDR2 SASEGT. The CDR3 totals 14 residues. The V end lost 5 bases, the J end lost 3 bases, and 13 bases lay between the germline ends. CDR3 DNA: TGTGCCAGCAGTACCAGGGGCAGTGACACTGAAGCTTTCTTT. The encoded protein is CASSTRGSDTEAFF.

This chain uses TRBV27 with TRBJ1-2; D perhaps matches TRBD1 (6 bases). Trimming removed 5 bases at V and 2 bases at J, with 12 bases between. CDR1 and CDR2 from the germline V gene are MNHEY and SMNVEV (reference sequence). This CDR3 contains 14 residues. Here the CDR3 DNA reads TGTGCCAGCAGTCCGACAGGTCCGAACTATGGCTACACCTTC. This sequence encodes CASSPTGPNYGYTF.

The genes are TRBV5-1 and TRBJ2-7, with D uncertain. V was pared by 5 bases and J by 1 base, with 13 bases between. CDR1 SGHRS and CDR2 YFSETQ come from the germline V gene. This CDR3 has 14 residues. The DNA of the CDR3 is TGCGCCAGCAGAACTCGGGTAGGATCCTACGAGCAGTACTTC. Residues: CASRTRVGSYEQYF. Full variable domain (missing parts from reference TRBV5-1 and TRBJ2-7): KAGVTQTPRYLIKTRGQQVTLSCSPISGHRSVSWYQQTPGQGLQFLFEYFSETQRNKGNFPGRFSGRQFSNSRSEMNVSTLELGDSALYLCASRTRVGSYEQYFGPGTRLTVT.

The chain recombines TRBV7-8 with TRBJ1-5; 12 bases line up with TRBD1. With 5 bases clipped from V and 7 bases from J, the junction kept 9 bases outside the gene matches. In germline, CDR1 is SGHVS, CDR2 FQNEAQ. This CDR3 has 16 residues. The CDR3 here is CASSQAGTGGYQPQHF. In DNA, the CDR3 is TGTGCCAGCAGCCAAGCCGGGACAGGGGGCTACCAGCCCCAGCATTTT.

This clone was counted once. The CDR3 nucleotides read TGTGCCAGCAGCTTTCCCGGGACTAGCACAGATACGCAGTATTTT. Encoded protein: CASSFPGTSTDTQYF. This chain connects TRBV7-9 to TRBJ2-3, with a weak D call TRBD2 (6 bases). The CDR3 consists of 15 residues. Per the germline V gene, CDR1 is SEHNR and CDR2 is FQNEAQ (reference sequence). The ends were cut back, 3 bases at V and 0 bases at J, with 10 bases in the middle.

This clone was picked up one time. The chain uses TRBV19 and TRBJ1-4, with D maybe TRBD1 (5 bases). CDR1 LNHDA and CDR2 SQIVND come from the germline V gene (reference sequence). Trimming left V 3 bases short and J 7 bases short, with 27 bases between. This CDR3 region has 19 residues. The CDR3: CASSMSSNWTDTDSEKLFF. The CDR3 region has the DNA TGTGCCAGTAGTATGTCTTCTAATTGGACGGACACAGACAGTGAAAAACTGTTTTTT.

V gene TRBV4-2 combines with J gene TRBJ2-2; 8 bases agree with TRBD1. The length of the CDR3 is 16 residues. After removal of 1 base from V and 6 bases from J, the junction contained 7 bases not matched to a gene. Germline-derived CDR1 and CDR2 are LGHNA and YNFKEQ. The CDR3: CASSQVSQGAAGELFF. CDR3 DNA: TGTGCCAGCAGCCAAGTCTCTCAGGGGGCGGCCGGGGAGCTGTTTTTT.

The table lists this clone with a few counts. The CDR3 sequence: CASSANMGALAQHF. In nucleotides, the CDR3 is TGTGCCAGCAGCGCAAACATGGGCGCTTTGGCCCAGCATTTT. The chain has TRBV4-2 and TRBJ1-5; D gene uncertain. The CDR3 extends over 14 amino acids. Germline CDR1 LGHNA, CDR2 YNFKEQ. V shed 5 bases and J shed 11 bases, with 19 bases lying between them.

The genes are TRBV6-5 and TRBJ1-3; the match to TRBD1 covers 8 bases. The V gene's germline CDR1 is MNHEY and CDR2 SVGAGI. The CDR3 is 14 amino acids. Trimming cost V 5 bases and J 4 bases; bases outside gene matches: 4. The CDR3, as DNA: TGTGCCAGCAGTACAGGGGGTGGAGGAAACACCATATATTTT. As protein: CASSTGGGGNTIYF.

V is TRBV19 and J is TRBJ1-5, with a possible D match to TRBD1 (5 bases). Germline loops: CDR1 LNHDA, CDR2 SQIVND (reference sequence). The CDR3 has 19 residues. V lost 5 bases and J 0 bases, leaving 23 bases between the germline ends. DNA of the CDR3: TGTGCCAGTAGTCCCTATTGGGAAACCACAGGTGATAGCAATCAGCCCCAGCATTTT. Protein product: CASSPYWETTGDSNQPQHF.

The chain employs TRBV9 and TRBJ2-7, with 12 bases identical to TRBD1. V lost 3 bases and J lost 1; bases outside the gene matches: 5. Germline V gene data show CDR1 as SGDLS and CDR2 as YYNGEE. The CDR3 extends over 16 amino acids. The CDR3 nucleotides are TGTGCCAGCAGCGCGGGACAGGGGGCCGTATCCTACGAGCAGTACTTC. This codes for CASSAGQGAVSYEQYF. Using reference TRBV9 and TRBJ2-7 for the parts outside the CDR3, the full variable domain is DSGVTQTPKHLITATGQRVTLRCSPRSGDLSVYWYQQSLDQGLQFLIQYYNGEERAKGNILERFSAQQFPDLHSELNLSSLELGDSALYFCASSAGQGAVSYEQYFGPGTRLTVT.

The genes are TRBV9 and TRBJ2-5; no clear D gene. The CDR3 spans 13 residues. V dropped 4 bases and J dropped 0 bases, with 7 bases sitting between them. CDR1 is SGDLS and CDR2 is YYNGEE in the germline V gene. CDR3 DNA sequence: TGTGCCAGCAGCCTGTCGTACCAAGAGACCCAGTACTTC. This sequence encodes CASSLSYQETQYF. The complete variable domain, with remaining parts taken from reference TRBV9 and TRBJ2-5, reads DSGVTQTPKHLITATGQRVTLRCSPRSGDLSVYWYQQSLDQGLQFLIQYYNGEERAKGNILERFSAQQFPDLHSELNLSSLELGDSALYFCASSLSYQETQYFGPGTRLLVL.

CDR3 in DNA: TGTGCCAGCAGCCAAGATTTAAGGGCTAGCGGGAGGGGAGAGACCCAGTACTTC. Translating it yields CASSQDLRASGRGETQYF. The rearrangement uses TRBV3-1 (or the pseudogene TRBV3-2) and TRBJ2-5, with 12 bases aligning to TRBD2. This CDR3 spans 18 amino acids. Germline CDR1 reads LGHDT; CDR2 reads YNNKEL (reference sequence). V gave up 0 bases and J gave up 4 bases; unmatched junction bases: 9.

The V call is TRBV15, the J call TRBJ1-4; 10 bases are shared with TRBD1. The germline V gene encodes CDR1 LNHNV and CDR2 YYDKDF (reference sequence). The CDR3 totals 14 residues. V lost 4 bases, J lost 7 bases, and 3 bases stayed unmatched. The CDR3 DNA follows: TGTGCCACCAGCAAGGGACAGGGGTTTGAAAAACTGTTTTTT. It is translated as CATSKGQGFEKLFF. The full variable domain, completed using reference TRBV15 and TRBJ1-4, is DAMVIQNPRYQVTQFGKPVTLSCSQTLNHNVMYWYQQKSSQAPKLLFHYYDKDFNNEADTPDNFQSRRPNTSFCFLDIRSPGLGDTAMYLCATSKGQGFEKLFFGSGTQLSVL.

This chain links TRBV20-1 with TRBJ2-7, with D tentatively TRBD1 (6 bases). Trimming left V 5 bases short and J 5 bases short, with 7 bases between. The CDR3 loop spans 10 amino acids. Germline V lookup: CDR1 DFQATT, CDR2 SNEGSKA (reference sequence). The CDR3 protein is CSAYRDEQYF. The CDR3 DNA reads TGCAGTGCTTACAGGGACGAGCAGTACTTC.

The gene calls are TRBV9 and TRBJ2-2; 14 nucleotides align to TRBD2. The CDR3 consists of 17 residues. The germline V gene encodes CDR1 SGDLS and CDR2 YYNGEE. The V segment lost 4 bases and the J segment 5 bases; nucleotides outside the gene matches: 7. The CDR3 nucleotides read TGTGCCAGCAGCCCCTCGGGACTAGCGGGAGAAACCGGGGAGCTGTTTTTT. It encodes CASSPSGLAGETGELFF.

This clone was found once. This chain links TRBV19 with TRBJ2-7, with D perhaps matching TRBD1 (6 bases). V lost 5 bases to trimming and J lost 7 bases, with 15 bases between them. Germline V CDR1 and CDR2: LNHDA, SQIVND (reference sequence). The CDR3 contains 13 residues. The chain's CDR3 is CASSPSGTQEQYF. CDR3 DNA: TGTGCCAGTAGTCCCTCGGGGACACAAGAGCAGTACTTC.

The genes are TRBV11-3 and TRBJ2-3; TRBD1 might be the D (5 bases). The CDR3 length is 13 residues. The V end lost 7 bases, the J end lost 2 bases, and 10 bases lay between the germline ends. Germline CDR1 is SGHNT and CDR2 is YENEEA. The CDR3 DNA sequence: TGTGCCAGCACTGACAGTTTCACAGATACGCAGTATTTT. The encoded protein is CASTDSFTDTQYF.

The chain is built from TRBV29-1 and TRBJ2-2; 8 bases fit TRBD2. This CDR3 comprises 17 residues. J gave up 5 bases and V 4 bases, and 15 bases lay outside the gene matches. Germline-derived CDR1 and CDR2 are SQVTM and ANQGSEA. CDR3 loop: CSVVILSGRVGTGELFF. The CDR3 DNA reads as TGCAGCGTTGTAATACTCAGCGGGAGAGTGGGGACCGGGGAGCTGTTTTTT.